The 21 T cell receptor beta chains reported below all come from one sample, sequenced in a study of siplizumab effects on memory and regulatory T cells. Profiled with immunoSEQ multiplex PCR; TCRdb holds only in-frame clones, not every one. The sample contains approximately 100,000 clones, 75% to 95% of which appear only once. Sequenced material: CD4+ T cells sorted from blood. These receptors were taken from a human donor in good health. Some clones in this sample may be carry-over from other donors' samples.

The chain employs TRBV7-6 and TRBJ2-5; D is undetermined. Germline CDR1 is SGHVS and CDR2 is FNYEAQ. This CDR3 region has 11 residues. Trimming left V 5 bases short and J 1 base short, with 2 bases between. Here the CDR3 reads CASSPQETQYF. The CDR3 DNA reads as TGTGCCAGCAGCCCCCAAGAGACCCAGTACTTC.

CDR3 in DNA: TGCGCCAGCAGCTTTCTAGCGGGAGCGGACAATGAGCAGTTCTTC. Translation gives CASSFLAGADNEQFF. The V call is TRBV5-1, the J call TRBJ2-1; 10 bases map to TRBD2. The CDR3 spans 15 residues. V lost 2 bases and J lost 5; bases outside the gene matches: 4. CDR1 and CDR2 (germline): SGHRS, YFSETQ.

The DNA of the CDR3 is TGTGCCACCCGGACAGCTCCTAACACTGAAGCTTTCTTT. It codes for CATRTAPNTEAFF. This sequence joins TRBV10-3 and TRBJ1-1; a weak D match, TRBD1 (6 bases). The CDR3 sequence is 13 residues long. Germline V gene data show CDR1 as ENHRY and CDR2 as SYGVKD. Trimming took off 10 bases at V and 2 bases at J, with 14 bases between the two ends.

This clone was seen a few times. The rearrangement uses TRBV11-3 and TRBJ2-7; 10 bases align to TRBD1. In germline, CDR1 is SGHNT, CDR2 YENEEA. V dropped 5 bases and J dropped 6; count of bases not matched to a gene: 13. The length of the CDR3 is 16 residues. In DNA form, the CDR3 reads TGTGCCAGCAGCCCAAAGTCCGGGACAGGGGCCCCCGAGCAGTACTTC. It specifies CASSPKSGTGAPEQYF.

With regard to this clone: The sample has other DNA sequences that encode this CDR3 too. This chain links TRBV7-9 with TRBJ1-2; D perhaps matches TRBD1 (5 bases). V lost 2 bases, J lost 5 bases, and 6 bases lay in between. CDR3 size: 12 residues. CDR1 is SEHNR, CDR2 FQNEAQ, per germline (reference sequence). CDR3 nucleotide sequence: TGTGCCAGCAGCTTAAGGGGATATGGCTACACCTTC. This codes for CASSLRGYGYTF.

V usage is TRBV28 and J usage is TRBJ2-4; D possibly corresponds to TRBD2 (6 bases). The CDR3 length is 18 residues. CDR1 and CDR2 from the germline V gene are MDHEN and SYDVKM. V lost 6 bases and J 0 bases, leaving 21 bases between the germline ends. The CDR3 DNA reads TGTGCCAGCAGCAGGAGGGATTTCGAGAGTCTAGCCAAAAACATTCAGTACTTC. It codes for CASSRRDFESLAKNIQYF. The variable domain in full, with the rest retrieved from reference TRBV28 and TRBJ2-4, is DVKVTQSSRYLVKRTGEKVFLECVQDMDHENMFWYRQDPGLGLRLIYFSYDVKMKEKGDIPEGYSVSREKKERFSLILESASTNQTSMYLCASSRRDFESLAKNIQYFGAGTRLSVL.

This chain uses TRBV5-1 with TRBJ2-1; TRBD1 might be the D (8 bases). Trimming took off 4 bases at V and 6 bases at J, with 14 bases between the two ends. Per germline, CDR1 SGHRS and CDR2 YFSETQ. CDR3 length: 14 amino acids. The CDR3 DNA reads as TGCGCCAGCAGCCAACAGGGGGGGAGCAATGAGCAGTTCTTC. Translated, it gives CASSQQGGSNEQFF.

This chain uses TRBV5-6 with TRBJ2-2; D ambiguous. Germline loops: CDR1 SGHDT, CDR2 YYEEEE. This CDR3 region has 13 residues. Trimming cost V 2 bases and J 7 bases, with 9 bases left between them. The CDR3: CASSLRPVGELFF. CDR3 coding DNA: TGTGCCAGCAGCTTACGCCCGGTCGGGGAGCTGTTTTTT.

The CDR3 DNA reads TGCGCCAGCAGTCCGGGACTAGCGGGAGGGTACCAAGAGACCCAGTACTTC. It encodes CASSPGLAGGYQETQYF. The gene calls are TRBV5-1 and TRBJ2-5; 16 nucleotides agree with TRBD2. This CDR3 is 17 amino acids long. The trim removed 5 bases at V and 0 bases at J, leaving 4 bases unmatched. Germline V lookup: CDR1 SGHRS, CDR2 YFSETQ.

V usage is TRBV6-6 and J usage is TRBJ2-4; 8 bases align to TRBD1. Trimming cost V 4 bases and J 6 bases; bases outside gene matches: 5. The CDR3 covers 14 residues. The germline V gene has CDR1 MNHNY and CDR2 SVGAGI (reference sequence). CDR3 sequence: CASSSGTGGNIQYF. The CDR3 bases are TGTGCCAGCAGTTCGGGGACAGGAGGAAACATTCAGTACTTC.

The gene calls are TRBV2 and TRBJ1-2; 9 nucleotides line up with TRBD1. Trimming removed 4 bases from V and 6 bases from J; junction bases left unmatched: 12. The CDR3 spans 16 residues. Germline values: CDR1 SNHLY, CDR2 FYNNEI. The CDR3 reads CASSARDRVISDGYTF. CDR3 DNA: TGTGCCAGCAGTGCCCGGGACAGGGTTATTTCAGATGGCTACACCTTC.

There are a few counts of this clone. The V call is TRBV4-2, the J call TRBJ2-4, with D maybe TRBD2 (6 bases). Germline lookup yields CDR1 LGHNA and CDR2 YNFKEQ. The CDR3 totals 16 residues. The V gene lost 0 bases and the J gene lost 2 bases, with 11 bases spanning the gap. For the CDR3, the DNA is TGTGCCAGCAGCCAAGATTTGGCGGGGTCCAAAAACATTCAGTACTTC. Encoded protein: CASSQDLAGSKNIQYF.

V is TRBV6-6 and J is TRBJ1-5; 8 bases align to TRBD1. Germline V gene data show CDR1 as MNHNY and CDR2 as SVGAGI (reference sequence). This CDR3 comprises 14 residues. V was clipped by 6 bases and J by 6 bases; unmatched bases: 7. The CDR3 region has the DNA TGTGCCAGCAGGATACGACAGGGGTCTCAGCCCCAGCATTTT. Amino acid sequence: CASRIRQGSQPQHF.

This sequence joins TRBV6-5 and TRBJ2-7; TRBD2 matches 8 bases. CDR3 length: 15 amino acids. The germline V gene encodes CDR1 MNHEY and CDR2 SVGAGI. Unmatched junction bases numbered 7, after V lost 6 bases and J lost 0 bases. CDR3 amino acids: CASSPTSALSYEQYF. In DNA form, the CDR3 reads TGTGCCAGCAGCCCGACTAGCGCCCTCTCCTACGAGCAGTACTTC.

The CDR3 bases are TGTGCCAGTAGTAGACGCGGGGATACGCAGTATTTT. Translation gives CASSRRGDTQYF. This chain links TRBV19 with TRBJ2-3; possibly TRBD2 for D (5 bases). The germline V gene has CDR1 LNHDA and CDR2 SQIVND (reference sequence). This CDR3 comprises 12 residues. With 4 bases removed from V and 6 bases from J, the gap between germline ends came to 8 bases.

V gene TRBV5-1 combines with J gene TRBJ2-1, with 7 bases aligning to TRBD1. This CDR3 has 16 residues. After removal of 2 bases from V and 2 bases from J, the junction contained 7 bases not matched to a gene. CDR1 is SGHRS and CDR2 is YFSETQ in the germline V gene. The CDR3 sequence: CASSFPQGSPYNEQFF. CDR3 nucleotide sequence: TGCGCCAGCAGCTTCCCACAGGGGTCCCCCTACAATGAGCAGTTCTTC.

The CDR3 is CASSKQSRSYNEQFF. The CDR3, as DNA: TGCGCCAGCAGCAAACAGAGTCGCTCCTACAATGAGCAGTTCTTC. V and J are TRBV5-1 and TRBJ2-1, with no clear D. This CDR3 has 15 amino acids. The V and J ends lost 4 bases and 0 bases respectively, with 11 bases between them. Germline loops: CDR1 SGHRS, CDR2 YFSETQ.

The chain couples TRBV9 to TRBJ1-1; tentative D call: TRBD1 (5 bases). The ends were cut back, 2 bases at V and 2 bases at J, with 7 bases in the middle. The CDR3 length is 13 residues. Germline values: CDR1 SGDLS, CDR2 YYNGEE. As DNA, the CDR3 is TGTGCCAGCAGCGTCGGGGCTAACACTGAAGCTTTCTTT. Translation gives CASSVGANTEAFF.

V and J are TRBV19 and TRBJ2-4, with 7 bases identical to TRBD2. Germline values: CDR1 LNHDA, CDR2 SQIVND (reference sequence). V was pared by 5 bases and J by 2 bases, with 12 bases of the junction left unmatched. The CDR3 runs 17 residues. CDR3 sequence: CASSSSSEGGPKNIQYF. For the CDR3, the DNA is TGTGCCAGTAGTTCCTCTAGTGAGGGAGGGCCCAAAAACATTCAGTACTTC. Combining the CDR3 with reference TRBV19 and TRBJ2-4 gives the whole variable domain DGGITQSPKYLFRKEGQNVTLSCEQNLNHDAMYWYRQDPGQGLRLIYYSQIVNDFQKGDIAEGYSVSREKKESFPLTVTSAQKNPTAFYLCASSSSSEGGPKNIQYFGAGTRLSVL.

In the case of this clone: A junction end diverges from the germline sequence, so it may reflect a read error. The chain combines TRBV7-7 with TRBJ2-1, with D maybe TRBD2 (6 bases). This CDR3 region has 19 residues. CDR1 is SSHAT, CDR2 FNYEAQ, per germline (reference sequence). The CDR3 nucleotides read TGTGCTAGCAGCTTAGCAGGCCCGCTAGCGTCGAGCTCCTACAATGAGCAGTTCTTC. Translation: CASSLAGPLASSSYNEQFF.

The rearrangement links TRBV4-1 to TRBJ2-7; 7 bases match TRBD2. There are 15 residues in the CDR3. V lost 0 bases to trimming and J lost 3 bases; unmatched junction nucleotides: 5. Germline assignment: CDR1 MGHRA and CDR2 YSYEKL. The CDR3 DNA follows: TGCGCCAGCAGCCAAGATTGGCCGGGAGGCTACGAGCAGTACTTC. This encodes CASSQDWPGGYEQYF.